One and the same sample provided the 15 T cell receptor beta chains below, sequenced in a study of shared clonotypes between healthy human individuals. Profiled with immunoSEQ multiplex PCR; TCRdb holds only in-frame clones, not every one. The sample has 950,000 to 1,200,000 clones, 70% to 85% seen once. The sample comprised memory CD4+ T cells from PBMCs. Documented subset: CD45RA-negative fraction. These receptors were obtained from a man between 18 and 35 years old in good health. Some clones in this sample may be carry-over from other donors' samples.

The V and J genes are TRBV4-1 and TRBJ1-2; 8 bases are a match to TRBD1. The CDR3 has 15 residues. The V gene's germline CDR1 is MGHRA and CDR2 YSYEKL. V was pared by 4 bases and J by 4 bases, with 8 bases of the junction left unmatched. For the CDR3, the DNA is TGCGCCAGCAGCCCACAGGACAGGGCTCGCTATGGCTACACCTTC. It encodes CASSPQDRARYGYTF.

This rearrangement joins TRBV4-3 to TRBJ1-1; 7 bases map to TRBD1. The CDR3 runs 16 residues. From germline, CDR1 is LGHNA and CDR2 YSLEER. J was trimmed by 5 bases and V by 0 bases; bases with no gene match: 9. The CDR3 nucleotides are TGCGCCAGCAGCCAAGATGGAGGAGCCAGGGGGACTGAAGCTTTCTTT. Translated: CASSQDGGARGTEAFF.

The J gene is TRBJ2-1, the V gene TRBV9; D is uncertain. The V and J ends lost 6 bases and 5 bases respectively, with 0 bases between them. This CDR3 has 9 amino acids. From germline, CDR1 is SGDLS and CDR2 YYNGEE. The DNA for the CDR3 is TGTGCCAGCAACAATGAGCAGTTCTTC. Residues: CASNNEQFF.

The rearrangement joins TRBV18 to TRBJ2-2; D is perhaps TRBD1 (5 bases). The length of the CDR3 is 16 residues. CDR1 KGHSH and CDR2 LQKENI come from the germline V gene. The V and J ends lost 1 base and 4 bases respectively, with 13 bases between them. As DNA, the CDR3 is TGTGCCAGCTCACCACGGACATGGGGCCGCACCGGGGAGCTGTTTTTT. This codes for CASSPRTWGRTGELFF.

For this clone: This specimen includes other DNA sequences encoding the same CDR3. This chain uses TRBV18 with TRBJ2-5; D is unclear. V lost 2 bases and J lost 0, with 4 bases in between. This CDR3 has 13 residues. Germline CDR1 reads KGHSH; CDR2 reads LQKENI. CDR3 coding DNA: TGTGCCAGCTCACCATCGTACCAAGAGACCCAGTACTTC. Residues: CASSPSYQETQYF.

With respect to this clone: This same CDR3 is encoded by further DNA sequences in the sample. The chain couples TRBV9 to TRBJ2-3; possible D gene TRBD1, 6 bases. Trimming left V 4 bases short and J 0 bases short, with 12 bases between. Per the germline V gene, CDR1 is SGDLS and CDR2 is YYNGEE. The CDR3 runs 15 residues. This CDR3 reads CASSPRTASTDTQYF. The DNA for the CDR3 is TGTGCCAGCAGCCCTCGGACAGCTAGCACAGATACGCAGTATTTT.

V is TRBV28 and J is TRBJ1-2, with TRBD1 identical over 10 bases. V was pared by 4 bases and J by 4 bases, with 6 bases of the junction left unmatched. There are 15 residues in the CDR3. The germline V gene encodes CDR1 MDHEN and CDR2 SYDVKM. CDR3 sequence: CASSSGTGDVYGYTF. The DNA for the CDR3 is TGTGCCAGCAGTTCGGGGACAGGGGACGTCTATGGCTACACCTTC.

The V call is TRBV7-7, the J call TRBJ2-1; D is unresolved. V gave up 2 bases and J gave up 7 bases, with 12 bases separating them. Per the germline V gene, CDR1 is SSHAT and CDR2 is FNYEAQ (reference sequence). CDR3 length equals 14 residues. The DNA for the CDR3 is TGTGCCAGCAGCTTATCCGGGTCGTGGAATGAGCAGTTCTTC. Its translation is CASSLSGSWNEQFF.

CDR3 loop: CASSWYTAGERTDTQYF. The CDR3 DNA follows: TGCGCCAGCAGCTGGTATACGGCAGGGGAGCGCACAGATACGCAGTATTTT. This chain connects TRBV5-1 to TRBJ2-3; perhaps TRBD1 as D (6 bases). With 3 bases removed from V and 1 base from J, the gap between germline ends came to 18 bases. Germline lookup yields CDR1 SGHRS and CDR2 YFSETQ. This CDR3 spans 17 amino acids.

The DNA for the CDR3 is TGTGCCAGCAGGGCAGTGGACATTCAGTACTTC. Its protein product is CASRAVDIQYF. The V and J genes are TRBV28 and TRBJ2-4; D is ambiguous. Trimming pared 6 bases from V and 8 bases from J, leaving 8 bases between. The V gene's germline CDR1 is MDHEN and CDR2 SYDVKM. The CDR3 has 11 amino acids. Filled out from reference TRBV28 and TRBJ2-4, the complete variable domain reads DVKVTQSSRYLVKRTGEKVFLECVQDMDHENMFWYRQDPGLGLRLIYFSYDVKMKEKGDIPEGYSVSREKKERFSLILESASTNQTSMYLCASRAVDIQYFGAGTRLSVL.

This chain joins TRBV7-2 and TRBJ1-4, with D unclear. V was cut by 2 bases and J by 8 bases, with 12 bases left in between. Germline V gene lookup returns CDR1 SGHTA and CDR2 FQGNSA. The CDR3 runs to 14 residues. The CDR3, as DNA: TGTGCCAGCAGCTTAATAGTCCGACGCGAAAAACTGTTTTTT. This sequence encodes CASSLIVRREKLFF.

The V call is TRBV7-3, the J call TRBJ1-1; no clear D gene. CDR3 length equals 12 residues. Trimming removed 2 bases from V and 7 bases from J, with 8 bases in between. Germline assignment: CDR1 SGHTA and CDR2 FQGTGA. The CDR3 nucleotides are TGTGCCAGCAGCTTATCGGTCCTTGAAGCTTTCTTT. It is translated as CASSLSVLEAFF.

The V call is TRBV5-8, the J call TRBJ2-1, with a possible D match to TRBD1 (6 bases). V lost 3 bases to trimming and J lost 5 bases, with 18 bases between them. The CDR3 is made up of 16 amino acids. CDR1 SGHTS and CDR2 YDEGEE come from the germline V gene. The CDR3 sequence is CASSWGTGTHHNEQFF. As DNA, the CDR3 is TGTGCCAGCAGCTGGGGGACCGGGACACACCACAATGAGCAGTTCTTC.

The chain employs TRBV5-1 and TRBJ2-7; no clear D. The CDR3 consists of 11 residues. CDR1 and CDR2 (germline): SGHRS, YFSETQ. Trimming pared 2 bases from V and 5 bases from J, leaving 5 bases between. CDR3 in DNA: TGCGCCAGCAGCTTCGAGGACGAGCAGTACTTC. Its translation is CASSFEDEQYF.

This clone was counted once. The rearrangement links TRBV2 to TRBJ1-5; D possibly corresponds to TRBD1 (6 bases). The CDR3 has 15 amino acids. Germline lookup yields CDR1 SNHLY and CDR2 FYNNEI. The V end lost 3 bases, the J end lost 6 bases, and 15 bases lay between the germline ends. The CDR3 bases are TGTGCCAGCAGTGATGTTCGGGGGGCAGGTCAGCCCCAGCATTTT. Translation gives CASSDVRGAGQPQHF.